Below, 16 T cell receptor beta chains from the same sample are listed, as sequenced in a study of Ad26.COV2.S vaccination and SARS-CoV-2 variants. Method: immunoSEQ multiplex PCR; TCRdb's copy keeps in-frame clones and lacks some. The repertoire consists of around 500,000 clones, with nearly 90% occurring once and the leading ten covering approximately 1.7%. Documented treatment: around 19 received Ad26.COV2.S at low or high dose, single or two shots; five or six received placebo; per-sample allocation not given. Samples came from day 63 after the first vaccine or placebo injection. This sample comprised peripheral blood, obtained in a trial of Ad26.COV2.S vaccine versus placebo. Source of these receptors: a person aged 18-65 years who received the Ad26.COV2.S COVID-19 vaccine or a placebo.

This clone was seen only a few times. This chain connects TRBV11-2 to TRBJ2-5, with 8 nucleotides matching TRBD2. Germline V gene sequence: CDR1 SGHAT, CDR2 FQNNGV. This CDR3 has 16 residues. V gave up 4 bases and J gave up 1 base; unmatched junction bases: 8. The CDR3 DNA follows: TGTGCCAGCAGCTGGACGGGAGGGCCCCCCCAAGAGACCCAGTACTTC. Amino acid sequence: CASSWTGGPPQETQYF.

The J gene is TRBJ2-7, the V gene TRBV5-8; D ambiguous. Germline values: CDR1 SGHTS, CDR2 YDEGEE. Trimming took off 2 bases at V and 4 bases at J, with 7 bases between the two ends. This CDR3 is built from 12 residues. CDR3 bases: TGTGCCAGCAGCTTCAGGCTATACGAGCAGTACTTC. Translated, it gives CASSFRLYEQYF.

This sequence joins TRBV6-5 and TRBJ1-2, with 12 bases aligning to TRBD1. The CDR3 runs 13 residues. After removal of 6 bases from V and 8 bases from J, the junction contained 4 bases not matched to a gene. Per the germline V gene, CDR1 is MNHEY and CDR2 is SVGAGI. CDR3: CASRGQGAEGYTF. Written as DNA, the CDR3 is TGTGCCAGCAGGGGACAGGGGGCGGAAGGCTACACCTTC.

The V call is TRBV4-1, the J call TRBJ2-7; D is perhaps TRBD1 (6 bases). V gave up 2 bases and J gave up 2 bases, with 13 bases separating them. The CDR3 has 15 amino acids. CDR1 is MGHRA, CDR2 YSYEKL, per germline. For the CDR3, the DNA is TGCGCCAGCAGCCAATATACGGACAGTGCCTACGAGCAGTACTTC. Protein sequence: CASSQYTDSAYEQYF.

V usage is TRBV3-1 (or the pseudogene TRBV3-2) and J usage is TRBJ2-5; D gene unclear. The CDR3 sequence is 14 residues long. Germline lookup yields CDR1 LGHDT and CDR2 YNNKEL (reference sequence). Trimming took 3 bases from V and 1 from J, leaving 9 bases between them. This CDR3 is CASSQKRSQETQYF. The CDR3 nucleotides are TGTGCCAGCAGCCAGAAGAGAAGCCAAGAGACCCAGTACTTC.

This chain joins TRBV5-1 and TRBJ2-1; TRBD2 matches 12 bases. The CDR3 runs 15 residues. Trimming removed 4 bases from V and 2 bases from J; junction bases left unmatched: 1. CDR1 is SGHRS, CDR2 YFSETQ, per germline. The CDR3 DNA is TGCGCCAGCAGCAGGACTAGCGGGGCCTACAATGAGCAGTTCTTC. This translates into CASSRTSGAYNEQFF.

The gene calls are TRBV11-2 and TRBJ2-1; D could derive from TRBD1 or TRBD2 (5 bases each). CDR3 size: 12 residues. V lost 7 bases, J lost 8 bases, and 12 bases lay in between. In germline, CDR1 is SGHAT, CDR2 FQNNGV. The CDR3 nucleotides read TGTGCCAGCACTTTAGGGACCGATGAGCAGTTCTTC. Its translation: CASTLGTDEQFF.

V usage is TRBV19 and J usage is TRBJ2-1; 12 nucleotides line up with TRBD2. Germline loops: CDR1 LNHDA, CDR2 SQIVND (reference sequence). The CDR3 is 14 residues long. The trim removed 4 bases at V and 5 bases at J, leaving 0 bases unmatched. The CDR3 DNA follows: TGTGCCAGTAGTAGGACTAGCGGGGACAATGAGCAGTTCTTC. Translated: CASSRTSGDNEQFF. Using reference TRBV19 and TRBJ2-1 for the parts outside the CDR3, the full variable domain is DGGITQSPKYLFRKEGQNVTLSCEQNLNHDAMYWYRQDPGQGLRLIYYSQIVNDFQKGDIAEGYSVSREKKESFPLTVTSAQKNPTAFYLCASSRTSGDNEQFFGPGTRLTVL.

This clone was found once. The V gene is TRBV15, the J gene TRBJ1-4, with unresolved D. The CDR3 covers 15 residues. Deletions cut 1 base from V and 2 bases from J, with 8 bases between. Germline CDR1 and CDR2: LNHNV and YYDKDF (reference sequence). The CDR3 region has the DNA TGTGCCACCAGCAGAGCTAAACAGACTAATGAAAAACTGTTTTTT. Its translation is CATSRAKQTNEKLFF.

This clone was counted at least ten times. The CDR3 loop reads CAISEGQGTEAFF. CDR3 DNA sequence: TGTGCCATCAGTGAGGGACAGGGAACTGAAGCTTTCTTT. The genes are TRBV10-3 and TRBJ1-1, with 8 positions matching TRBD1. After removal of 2 bases from V and 5 bases from J, the junction contained 1 base not matched to a gene. CDR1 and CDR2 from the germline V gene are ENHRY and SYGVKD. The CDR3 has 13 residues.

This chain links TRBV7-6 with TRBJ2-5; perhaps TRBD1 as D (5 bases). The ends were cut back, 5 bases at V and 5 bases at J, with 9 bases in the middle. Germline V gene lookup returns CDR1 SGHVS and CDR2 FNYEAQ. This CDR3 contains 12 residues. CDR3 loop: CASSPRVETQYF. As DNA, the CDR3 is TGTGCCAGCAGCCCCAGGGTTGAGACCCAGTACTTC. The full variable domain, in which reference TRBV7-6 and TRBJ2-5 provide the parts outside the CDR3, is GAGVSQSPRYKVTKRGQDVALRCDPISGHVSLYWYRQALGQGPEFLTYFNYEAQQDKSGLPNDRFSAERPEGSISTLTIQRTEQRDSAMYRCASSPRVETQYFGPGTRLLVL.

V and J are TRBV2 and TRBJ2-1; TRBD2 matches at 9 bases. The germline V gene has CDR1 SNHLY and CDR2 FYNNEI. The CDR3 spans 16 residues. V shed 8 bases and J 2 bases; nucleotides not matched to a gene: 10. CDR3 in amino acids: CASWVEAGGTYNEQFF. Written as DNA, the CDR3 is TGTGCCAGCTGGGTCGAAGCGGGGGGCACCTACAATGAGCAGTTCTTC.

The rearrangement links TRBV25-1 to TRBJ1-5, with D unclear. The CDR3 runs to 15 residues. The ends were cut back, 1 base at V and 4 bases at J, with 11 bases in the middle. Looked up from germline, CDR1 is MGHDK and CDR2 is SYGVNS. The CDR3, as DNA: TGTGCCAGCAGTGAATCAGGCAGGTTGAATCAGCCCCAGCATTTT. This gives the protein CASSESGRLNQPQHF.

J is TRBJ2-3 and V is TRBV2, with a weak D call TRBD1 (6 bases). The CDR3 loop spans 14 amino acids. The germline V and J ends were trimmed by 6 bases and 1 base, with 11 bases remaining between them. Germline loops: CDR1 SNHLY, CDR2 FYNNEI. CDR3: CASRSRQGTDTQYF. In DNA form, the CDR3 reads TGTGCCAGCAGGTCTCGACAGGGCACAGATACGCAGTATTTT. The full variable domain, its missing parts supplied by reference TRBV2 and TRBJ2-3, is EPEVTQTPSHQVTQMGQEVILRCVPISNHLYFYWYRQILGQKVEFLVSFYNNEISEKSEIFDDQFSVERPDGSNFTLKIRSTKLEDSAMYFCASRSRQGTDTQYFGPGTRLTVL.

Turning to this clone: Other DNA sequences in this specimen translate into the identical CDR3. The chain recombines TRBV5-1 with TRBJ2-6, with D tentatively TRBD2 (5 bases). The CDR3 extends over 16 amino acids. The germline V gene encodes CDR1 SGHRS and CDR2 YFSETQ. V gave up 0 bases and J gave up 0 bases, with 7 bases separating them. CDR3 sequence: CASSLAAGSGANVLTF. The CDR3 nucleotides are TGCGCCAGCAGCTTGGCCGCGGGCTCTGGGGCCAACGTCCTGACTTTC.

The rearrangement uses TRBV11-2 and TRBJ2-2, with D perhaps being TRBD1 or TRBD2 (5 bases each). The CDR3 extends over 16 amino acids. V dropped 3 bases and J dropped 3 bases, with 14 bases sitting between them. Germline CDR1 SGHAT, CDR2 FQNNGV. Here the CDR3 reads CASSFSGASYTGELFF. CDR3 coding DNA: TGTGCCAGCAGCTTTTCCGGGGCTTCCTACACCGGGGAGCTGTTTTTT.